This record covers a single T cell receptor (beta chain). No cognate antigen has been identified for it. Base qualities were left out, and no much larger clone turns up one base away. The sample originates from a study of T cells in Graves' hyperthyroidism and ophthalmopathy (dated by TCRdb to about 2019). For context, the study as a whole: Peripheral blood was collected at initial diagnosis, before any treatment. To identify distinguishing TCR V-J signatures, a discovery cohort of about 100 patients was used, comprising 43 with Graves' ophthalmopathy and approximately 58 with stable Graves' hyperthyroidism. Prospective prediction of ophthalmopathy was tested in an independent validation cohort consisting of 18 hyperthyroidism patients and approximately 16 patients who later progressed to ophthalmopathy. The roughly 94 discovery patients were randomly split 7:3 into training and test sets. In addition, the study compared T-cell repertoires in thyroid tissue and in blood from roughly six Graves' hyperthyroidism patients. After blood sampling, hyperthyroidism patients were treated with methimazole at a starting dose of 30 mg daily, and ophthalmopathy patients were treated with high-dose intravenous methylprednisolone. The paper reports TCR Vbeta CDR3 sequencing of over 120 peripheral blood samples: 40 to 45 ophthalmopathy, under 80 hyperthyroidism and roughly 17 progressor patients.

TCR beta CDR3 regions were amplified from RNA transcripts. For the first round of RT-PCR on the TCR CDR3, the HTBI primer set was used together with the Qiagen OneStep RT-PCR kit. A second multiplex PCR round built the libraries, followed by size selection and purification. Sequencing of the libraries was done on an Illumina HiSeq2000 using paired-end 100 bp reads. In the source study's methods: SOAPnuke was used to process the raw data, with reads discarded if the reads contained adapters or uncalled bases, had a mean Phred below 15, or lacked an exact constant-primer or identifier match. COPE v1.2.5 was used to merge high-quality paired reads, and clonotypes were defined as unique nucleotide sequences. Clonotypes were aligned to IMGT TRBV, TRBD and TRBJ reference segments using MiTCR v1.1. The analysis included only V-J combinations with a frequency above 0.0001, which together covered 99% to 99.2% of the repertoires. A TCS score was defined as the ratio of F50 (clonal expansion) to E x V (chaos), with BLOSUM62-based TCRdist applied between CDR3 peptides within each V-J. Welch's t-statistics and random forest reduced 514 V-J features to 13, which were used in a naive Bayes classifier (R e1071). The public reads were run again by TCRdb, first through fastp at Q25 and then through MiXCR, and only productive beta chains were kept. Identical CDR3 proteins give one entry, which carries the most common genes and DNA. What appears here as the V and J calls and clone size reflects TCRdb's work, not the paper's. The sample table holds roughly 700,000 distinct CDR3 sequences, of which 14% were seen once. Roughly 10% of the sample rests with the top ten.

Graves' hyperthyroidism was defined as stable when no progression to ophthalmopathy occurred over 18 months of follow-up. Hyperthyroidism patients were newly diagnosed, had a disease duration of under 2 months, and were aged 18 to 65 years. Patients with uncontrolled infections, other autoimmune diseases, pregnancy or lactation were excluded. Diagnoses were established on the basis of clinical symptoms, serum thyroxine and TRAb, thyroid ultrasound, and orbital computed tomography. PBMCs were isolated from more than 8 ml of fresh peripheral blood by Ficoll-Paque density gradient centrifugation. Total RNA was extracted with Trizol reagent, and quality was checked on an Agilent 2100 Bioanalyzer. Broader findings and caveats from the paper: No statistical method was used to set the sample size in advance, and investigators knew the group allocation. In validation, progression to ophthalmopathy was predicted by the model with nearly 71% sensitivity and 72% to 80% specificity, a median of approximately 6.5 months before onset. Most expanded thyroid clonotypes (frequency above 0.001) were also found in blood, which suggests that blood repertoires may mirror thyroid immune responses. In cross-validation, a model built on a 13 V-J signature told ophthalmopathy apart from stable hyperthyroidism with less than 90% sensitivity and about 81% specificity, and in testing the same model reached 80%/75%.

At the junction V is shortened by 6 bases and J by 5 bases; bases outside the gene matches: 21. Measured from the cysteine to the phenylalanine, the CDR3 is 18 residues long. Only the CDR3 portion is preserved as DNA: 54 bases, with reading frame beginning at the first base. CDR1 and CDR2, per the germline V gene (reference sequence), are WNHNN and SYGVQD. The sequence was obtained from a woman aged 18-29 years with Graves' hyperthyroidism. Material: blood. This receptor chain uses TRBV10-1 and TRBJ2-7, with TRBD2 identical over 8 junction bases. The DNA reads as follows: TGCGCCAGCAGGACCTCTCCGGGGAAAGCGGGAGTGAACGACGAGCAGTACTTC. This encodes CASRTSPGKAGVNDEQYF.